This T cell receptor (beta chain) was recorded in a study of beta chain features in type 1 diabetes. The authors reverse transcribed all of the isolated RNA, so sequencing captured expressed TCRB transcripts. TCRdb's copy holds only in-frame clones and misses some; the assay was immunoSEQ multiplex PCR. Among 350,000 to 450,000 clones listed, approximately 13% were seen once. This CDR3 spans 18 amino acids. Germline lookup yields CDR1 MGHRA and CDR2 YSYEKL. V was clipped by 1 base and J by 3 bases, with 21 bases between them. The TCR sequence derives from a man aged 25-45 years in good health. The sample was naive CD4+ T cells from blood. This rearrangement joins TRBV4-1 to TRBJ2-5, with unresolved D. The CDR3 DNA reads TGCGCCAGCAGCCAAGGATCGGGTGCGGCTCCGCGAGAAGAGACCCAGTACTTC. The encoded protein is CASSQGSGAAPREETQYF.